These 8 T cell receptor beta chains originate from one sample sequenced in a study of identifying expanded T cells in peripheral blood. Sequencing was performed with immunoSEQ multiplex PCR; in TCRdb, only in-frame clones are kept and a portion is missing. The data show around 120,000 clones, around four fifths seen once. Source material: blood. The receptors shown here come from a person between 18 and 75 years old in good health.

The J gene is TRBJ2-7, the V gene TRBV6-6; possible D gene TRBD1, 5 bases. The V end lost 10 bases, the J end lost 0 bases, and 13 bases lay between the germline ends. Germline V lookup: CDR1 MNHNY, CDR2 SVGAGI (reference sequence). This CDR3 is built from 13 residues. CDR3: CATRQLSSYEQYF. CDR3 coding DNA: TGTGCCACCAGACAGTTGAGCTCCTACGAGCAGTACTTC.

The CDR3 nucleotides are TGTGCCAGCAGTGGAAACAGGGGTCATGTTTCGGACACTGAAGCTTTCTTT. Its translation: CASSGNRGHVSDTEAFF. The chain links TRBV6-1 to TRBJ1-1; 7 positions agree with TRBD1. Germline CDR1 MNHNS, CDR2 SASEGT. The junction had 14 bases not matched to a gene; V was cut back by 4 bases and J by 3 bases. The CDR3 is made up of 17 amino acids.

The CDR3 region is CASSPGTGMNTEAFF. CDR3 nucleotide sequence: TGTGCCAGCTCACCCGGGACAGGCATGAACACTGAAGCTTTCTTT. The gene calls are TRBV18 and TRBJ1-1; TRBD1 aligns across 8 bases. Germline CDR1 is KGHSH and CDR2 is LQKENI. V shed 3 bases and J 0 bases; nucleotides not matched to a gene: 3. There are 15 residues in the CDR3.

The chain uses TRBV18 and TRBJ1-2, with 8 bases aligning to TRBD1. V lost 3 bases, J lost 5 bases, and 8 bases stayed unmatched. Germline-derived CDR1 and CDR2 are KGHSH and LQKENI. The CDR3 contains 15 residues. CDR3 region: CASSPNRGDTYGYTF. DNA of the CDR3: TGTGCCAGCTCACCCAACAGGGGGGATACTTATGGCTACACCTTC.

The chain has TRBV5-1 and TRBJ2-2; maybe TRBD1 (6 bases). The V gene's germline CDR1 is SGHRS and CDR2 YFSETQ. V was clipped by 1 base and J by 7 bases, with 17 bases between them. The CDR3 has 16 residues. CDR3 residues: CASSLTSWGRNGELFF. Here the CDR3 DNA reads TGCGCCAGCAGCTTGACCTCGTGGGGGCGGAACGGGGAGCTGTTTTTT.

There are a few counts of this clone. The chain links TRBV5-5 to TRBJ1-2; no clear D. With 0 bases removed from V and 8 bases from J, the gap between germline ends came to 5 bases. Germline V lookup: CDR1 SGHKS, CDR2 YYEKEE (reference sequence). The CDR3 is 11 amino acids. The CDR3 nucleotides read TGTGCCAGCAGCTTGGGGAACGGCTACACCTTC. Translation: CASSLGNGYTF.

V is TRBV7-9 and J is TRBJ2-7; D is ambiguous. The germline gives CDR1 SEHNR, CDR2 FQNEAQ (reference sequence). This CDR3 region has 12 residues. The V end lost 2 bases, the J end lost 2 bases, and 4 bases lay between the germline ends. This CDR3 is CASSLNTYEQYF. The DNA of the CDR3 is TGTGCCAGCAGCTTAAACACCTACGAGCAGTACTTC.

CDR3 DNA: TGTGCCTGGAGGCGACAGGGTTTGGAGTATGGCTACACCTTC. Amino acid sequence: CAWRRQGLEYGYTF. V is TRBV30 and J is TRBJ1-2; 7 bases are shared with TRBD1. The CDR3 has 14 residues. Germline CDR1 reads GTSNPN; CDR2 reads SVGIG (reference sequence). J lost 5 bases, V lost 3 bases, and 9 bases had no gene match.